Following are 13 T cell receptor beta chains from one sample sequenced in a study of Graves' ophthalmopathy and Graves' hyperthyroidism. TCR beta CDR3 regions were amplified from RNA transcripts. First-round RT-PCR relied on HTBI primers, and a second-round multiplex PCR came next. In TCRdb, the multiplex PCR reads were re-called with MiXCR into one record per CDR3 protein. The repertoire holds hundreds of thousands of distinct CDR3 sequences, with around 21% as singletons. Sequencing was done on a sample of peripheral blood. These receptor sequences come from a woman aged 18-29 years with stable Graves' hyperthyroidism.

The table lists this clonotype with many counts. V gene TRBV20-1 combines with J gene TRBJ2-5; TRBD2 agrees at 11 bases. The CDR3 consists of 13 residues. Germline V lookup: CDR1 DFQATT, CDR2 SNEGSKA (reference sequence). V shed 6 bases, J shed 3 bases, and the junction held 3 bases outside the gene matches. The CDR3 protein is CSAGTSGEETQYF. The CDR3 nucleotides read TGCAGTGCCGGGACTAGCGGAGAAGAGACCCAGTACTTC.

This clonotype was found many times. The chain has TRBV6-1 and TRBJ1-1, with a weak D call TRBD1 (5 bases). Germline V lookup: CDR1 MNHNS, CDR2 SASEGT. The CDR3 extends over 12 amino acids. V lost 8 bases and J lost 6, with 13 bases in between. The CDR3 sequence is CASQGNSAEAFF. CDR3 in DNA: TGTGCCAGCCAGGGAAATTCAGCTGAAGCTTTCTTT.

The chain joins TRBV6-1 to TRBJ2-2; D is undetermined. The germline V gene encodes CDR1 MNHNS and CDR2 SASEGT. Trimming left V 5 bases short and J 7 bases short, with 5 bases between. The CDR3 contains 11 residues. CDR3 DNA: TGTGCCAGCAGTACCGGCGGGGAGCTGTTTTTT. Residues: CASSTGGELFF.

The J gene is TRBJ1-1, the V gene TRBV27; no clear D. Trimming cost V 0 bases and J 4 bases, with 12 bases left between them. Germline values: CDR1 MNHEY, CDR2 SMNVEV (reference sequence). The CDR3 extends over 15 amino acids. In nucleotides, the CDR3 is TGTGCCAGCAGTTTATCCGGACTGGTTGGCACTGAAGCTTTCTTT. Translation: CASSLSGLVGTEAFF.

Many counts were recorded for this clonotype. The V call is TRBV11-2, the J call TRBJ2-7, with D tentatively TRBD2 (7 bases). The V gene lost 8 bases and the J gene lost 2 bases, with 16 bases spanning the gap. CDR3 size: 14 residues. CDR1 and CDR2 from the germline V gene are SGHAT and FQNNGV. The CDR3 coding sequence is TGTGCCAGCGAGGACAGCGGGGTTACCTACGAGCAGTACTTC. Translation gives CASEDSGVTYEQYF. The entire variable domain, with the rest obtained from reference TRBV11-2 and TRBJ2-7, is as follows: EAGVAQSPRYKIIEKRQSVAFWCNPISGHATLYWYQQILGQGPKLLIQFQNNGVVDDSQLPKDRFSAERLKGVDSTLKIQPAKLEDSAVYLCASEDSGVTYEQYFGPGTRLTVT.

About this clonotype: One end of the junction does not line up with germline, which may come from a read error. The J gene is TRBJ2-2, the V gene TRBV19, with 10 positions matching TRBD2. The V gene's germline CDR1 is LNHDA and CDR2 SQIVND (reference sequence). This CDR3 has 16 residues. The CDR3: CASTPVAGGSTGELFF. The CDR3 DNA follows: TGTGCCAGTACTCCCGTAGCGGGAGGAAGTACCGGTGAGCTGTTTTTT.

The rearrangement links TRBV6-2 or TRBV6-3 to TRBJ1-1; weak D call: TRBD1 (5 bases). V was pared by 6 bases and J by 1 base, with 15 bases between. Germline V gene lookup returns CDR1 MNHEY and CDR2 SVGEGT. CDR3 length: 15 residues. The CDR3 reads CASSLRVTENTEAFF. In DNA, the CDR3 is TGTGCCAGCAGCCTCCGAGTGACAGAGAACACTGAAGCTTTCTTT.

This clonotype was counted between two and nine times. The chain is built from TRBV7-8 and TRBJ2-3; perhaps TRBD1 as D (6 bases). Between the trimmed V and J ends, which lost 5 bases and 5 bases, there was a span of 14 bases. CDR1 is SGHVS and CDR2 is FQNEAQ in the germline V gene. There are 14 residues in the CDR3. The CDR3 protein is CASSGRIGGDTQYF. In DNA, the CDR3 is TGTGCCAGCAGCGGCAGGATAGGGGGAGATACGCAGTATTTT.

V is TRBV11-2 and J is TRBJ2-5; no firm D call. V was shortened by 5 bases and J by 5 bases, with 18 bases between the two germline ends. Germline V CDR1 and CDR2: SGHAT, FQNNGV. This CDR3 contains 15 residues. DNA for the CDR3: TGTGCCAGCAGCCCCCTTAGGGCCTCTAGGGAGACCCAGTACTTC. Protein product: CASSPLRASRETQYF. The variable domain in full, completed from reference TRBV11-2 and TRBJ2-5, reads EAGVAQSPRYKIIEKRQSVAFWCNPISGHATLYWYQQILGQGPKLLIQFQNNGVVDDSQLPKDRFSAERLKGVDSTLKIQPAKLEDSAVYLCASSPLRASRETQYFGPGTRLLVL.

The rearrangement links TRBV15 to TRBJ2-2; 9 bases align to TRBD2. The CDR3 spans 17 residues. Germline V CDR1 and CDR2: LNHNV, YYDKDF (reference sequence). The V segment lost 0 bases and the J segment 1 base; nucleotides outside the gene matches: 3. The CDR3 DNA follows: TGTGCCACCAGCAGAGAGGGGACTAGCCTGAACACCGGGGAGCTGTTTTTT. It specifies CATSREGTSLNTGELFF.

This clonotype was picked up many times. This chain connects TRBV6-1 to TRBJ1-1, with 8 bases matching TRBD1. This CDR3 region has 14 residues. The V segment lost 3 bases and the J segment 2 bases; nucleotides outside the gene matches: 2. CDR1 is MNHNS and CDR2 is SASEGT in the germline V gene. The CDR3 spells CASSDRGHNTEAFF. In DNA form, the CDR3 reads TGTGCCAGCAGTGACAGGGGGCATAACACTGAAGCTTTCTTT.

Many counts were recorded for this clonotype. CDR3 amino acids: CARSSGANSPLHF. The CDR3 DNA follows: TGTGCCAGATCATCAGGGGCGAATTCACCCCTCCACTTT. The V and J genes are TRBV6-1 and TRBJ1-6, with TRBD1 as a possible D gene (6 bases). Per the germline V gene, CDR1 is MNHNS and CDR2 is SASEGT. Trimming left V 9 bases short and J 7 bases short, with 13 bases between. CDR3 length: 13 residues.

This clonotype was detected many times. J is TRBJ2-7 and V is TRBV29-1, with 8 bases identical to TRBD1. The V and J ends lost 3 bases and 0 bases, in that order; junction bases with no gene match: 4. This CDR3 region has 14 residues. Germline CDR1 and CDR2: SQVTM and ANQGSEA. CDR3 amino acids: CSVEPGTGSYEQYF. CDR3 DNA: TGCAGCGTTGAGCCCGGGACAGGCTCCTACGAGCAGTACTTC.